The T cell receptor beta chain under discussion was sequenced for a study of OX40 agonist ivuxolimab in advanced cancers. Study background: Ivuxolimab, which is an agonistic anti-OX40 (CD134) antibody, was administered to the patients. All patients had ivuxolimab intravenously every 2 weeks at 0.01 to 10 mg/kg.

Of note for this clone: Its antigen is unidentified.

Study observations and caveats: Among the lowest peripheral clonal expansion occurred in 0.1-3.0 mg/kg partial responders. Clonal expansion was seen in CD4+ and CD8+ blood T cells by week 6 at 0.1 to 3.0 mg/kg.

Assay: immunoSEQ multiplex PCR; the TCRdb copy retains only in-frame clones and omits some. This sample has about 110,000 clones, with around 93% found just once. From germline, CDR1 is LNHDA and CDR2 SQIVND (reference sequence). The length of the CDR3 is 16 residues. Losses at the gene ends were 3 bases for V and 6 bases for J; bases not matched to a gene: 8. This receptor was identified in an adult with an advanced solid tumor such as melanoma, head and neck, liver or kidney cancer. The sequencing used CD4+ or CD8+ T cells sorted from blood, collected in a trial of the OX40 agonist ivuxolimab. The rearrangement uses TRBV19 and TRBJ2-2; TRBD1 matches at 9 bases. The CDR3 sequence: CASSIVTGGISGELFF. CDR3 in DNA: TGTGCCAGTAGTATCGTGACAGGGGGTATATCCGGGGAGCTGTTTTTT.